Reported below is one T cell receptor (beta chain). The data originate from a study of blood T cell repertoires in COVID-19. Background on the study: Acute and convalescent COVID-19 specimens originated in the United States, Italy and Spain.

The germline gives CDR1 SEHNR, CDR2 FQNEAQ (reference sequence). V dropped 5 bases and J dropped 6 bases, with 11 bases sitting between them. The CDR3 spans 12 residues. In the authors' workflow: Counts of nucleated cells, estimated from reference gene primer amplification, were obtained. Method: immunoSEQ multiplex PCR; TCRdb's copy keeps in-frame clones and lacks some. V and J calls and clone size are copied from that table; D and trimming were computed from the DNA. The sample holds 85,000 to 90,000 clones; approximately 86% are singletons and the top ten take 1.2%. Sequenced input: peripheral blood. The source is a man older than 75 with active or convalescent COVID-19. The genes are TRBV7-9 and TRBJ2-7; the D is unclear. CDR3 bases: TGTGCCAGCAGCGCCTACAGTGCCGAGCAGTACTTC. This encodes CASSAYSAEQYF.